What follows is one TCR beta chain and its context. Losses at the gene ends were 3 bases for V and 5 bases for J; bases not matched to a gene: 9. This CDR3 comprises 16 residues. Germline CDR1 is MDHEN and CDR2 is SYDVKM. This sample is part of a study of identical twins. TCRdb used MiXCR to reprocess the 5' RACE reads, holding one entry per CDR3 protein. The table has 450,000 to 600,000 distinct CDR3 sequences, more than 20% seen once. Separately, the same data were catalogued under a study of yellow fever vaccine responses in identical twins.

This chain uses TRBV28 with TRBJ2-5, with TRBD2 identical over 10 bases. The sequence derives from a woman aged 18-30 years in good health. Sample: CD4+ T cells sorted from blood. CDR3 residues: CASSFSLAGVRETQYF. The CDR3 nucleotides read TGTGCCAGCAGTTTTAGTCTAGCGGGGGTTCGGGAGACCCAGTACTTC.